The source of this T cell receptor beta chain is a study of shared T cell receptors in the human thymus. The CDR3 consists of 13 residues. Germline loops: CDR1 GTSNPN, CDR2 SVGIG (reference sequence). V dropped 5 bases and J dropped 4; count of bases not matched to a gene: 7. Clones were sequenced by immunoSEQ multiplex PCR, and TCRdb holds only the in-frame ones, with some missing. The sample contains 640,000 or so clones, approximately 87% of which appear only once. The same data also went into a second study, on human thymus T cells. That paper notes: The sample donors, healthy Finnish infants, were having corrective surgery for congenital heart defects.

J is TRBJ1-2 and V is TRBV30, with TRBD1 matching 7 bases. What was sequenced was thymocytes. This sequence was found in a boy younger than two with a congenital heart defect. CDR3 nucleotides: TGTGCCTGGGTAGACAGGGTAACCTATGGCTACACCTTC. Protein: CAWVDRVTYGYTF.